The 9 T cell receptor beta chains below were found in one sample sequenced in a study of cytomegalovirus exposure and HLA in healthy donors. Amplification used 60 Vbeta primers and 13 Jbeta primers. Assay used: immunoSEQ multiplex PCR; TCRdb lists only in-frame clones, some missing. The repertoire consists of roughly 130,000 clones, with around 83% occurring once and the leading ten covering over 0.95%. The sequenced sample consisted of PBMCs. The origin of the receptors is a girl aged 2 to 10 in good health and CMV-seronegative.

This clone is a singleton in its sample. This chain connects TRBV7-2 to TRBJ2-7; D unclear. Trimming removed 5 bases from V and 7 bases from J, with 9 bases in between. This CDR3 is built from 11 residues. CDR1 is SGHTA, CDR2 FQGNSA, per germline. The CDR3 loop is CASSPYSEQYF. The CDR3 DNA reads TGTGCCAGCAGCCCTTACTCGGAGCAGTACTTC.

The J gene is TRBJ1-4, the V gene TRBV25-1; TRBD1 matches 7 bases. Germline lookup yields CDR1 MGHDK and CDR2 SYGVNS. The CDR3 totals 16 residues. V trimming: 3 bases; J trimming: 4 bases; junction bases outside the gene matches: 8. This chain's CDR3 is CASSDGVRQGNEKLFF. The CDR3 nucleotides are TGTGCCAGCAGTGATGGCGTGAGACAGGGTAATGAAAAACTGTTTTTT. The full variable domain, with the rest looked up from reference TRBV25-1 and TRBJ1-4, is EADIYQTPRYLVIGTGKKITLECSQTMGHDKMYWYQQDPGMELHLIHYSYGVNSTEKGDLSSESTVSRIRTEHFPLTLESARPSHTSQYLCASSDGVRQGNEKLFFGSGTQLSVL.

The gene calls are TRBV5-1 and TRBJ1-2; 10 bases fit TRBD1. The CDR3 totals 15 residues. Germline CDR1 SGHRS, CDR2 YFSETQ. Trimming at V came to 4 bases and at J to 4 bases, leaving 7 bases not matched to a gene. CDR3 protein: CASSPAGTGVYGYTF. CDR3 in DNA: TGCGCCAGCAGCCCCGCCGGGACAGGGGTCTATGGCTACACCTTC.

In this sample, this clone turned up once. The CDR3 DNA reads TGTGCCAGCAGCTCAAACAGGGGAAACGGGGAGCTGTTTTTT. Protein product: CASSSNRGNGELFF. J is TRBJ2-2 and V is TRBV11-2; 7 bases line up with TRBD1. There are 14 residues in the CDR3. The V gene's germline CDR1 is SGHAT and CDR2 FQNNGV. V trimming: 4 bases; J trimming: 7 bases; junction bases outside the gene matches: 6.

CDR3 in amino acids: CASSRNRTGGELRNTEAFF. The CDR3 nucleotides are TGCGCCAGCAGTCGAAACCGAACAGGGGGCGAGCTAAGGAACACTGAAGCTTTCTTT. The chain combines TRBV4-1 with TRBJ1-1; 9 bases fit TRBD1. The V gene end was trimmed by 6 bases and the J gene end by 1 base; junction bases not matched to a gene: 18. CDR3 length: 19 residues. CDR1 MGHRA and CDR2 YSYEKL come from the germline V gene.

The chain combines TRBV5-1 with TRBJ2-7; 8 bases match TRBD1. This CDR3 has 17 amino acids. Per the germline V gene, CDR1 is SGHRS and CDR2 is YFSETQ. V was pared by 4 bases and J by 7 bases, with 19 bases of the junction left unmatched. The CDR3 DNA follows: TGCGCCAGCAGCCTACGGACAGGGAAAAAGGACTCAAGGGAGCAGTACTTC. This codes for CASSLRTGKKDSREQYF.

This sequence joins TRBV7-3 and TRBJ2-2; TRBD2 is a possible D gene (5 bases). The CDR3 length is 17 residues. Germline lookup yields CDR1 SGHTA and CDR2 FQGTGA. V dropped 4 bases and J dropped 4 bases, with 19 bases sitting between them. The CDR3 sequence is CASSSHHTSFGTGELFF. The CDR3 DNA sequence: TGTGCCAGCAGCTCACACCACACTAGTTTCGGCACCGGGGAGCTGTTTTTT.

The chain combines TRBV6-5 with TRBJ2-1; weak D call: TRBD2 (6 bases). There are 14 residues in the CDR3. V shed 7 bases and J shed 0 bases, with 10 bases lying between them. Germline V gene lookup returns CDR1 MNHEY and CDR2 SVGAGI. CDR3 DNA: TGTGCCAGCAAATTCGGGAGCTCCTACAATGAGCAGTTCTTC. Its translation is CASKFGSSYNEQFF.

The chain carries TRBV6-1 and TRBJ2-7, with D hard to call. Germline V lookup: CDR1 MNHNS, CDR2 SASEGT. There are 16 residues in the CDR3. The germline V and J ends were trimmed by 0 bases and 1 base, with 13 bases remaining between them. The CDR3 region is CASSEAPTGYSYEQYF. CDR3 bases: TGTGCCAGCAGTGAAGCACCGACTGGGTATTCCTACGAGCAGTACTTC.